The table lists the clone carrying this TCR beta chain with many counts. What it recognizes is unknown. Stated time point: newly diagnosed GD, antithyroid drugs for less than 3 months. Following extraction of RNA from PBMCs, that RNA was used to make the TCR library. The collection involved drawing about 8.2 milliliters of peripheral blood into EDTA tubes. The source of the sample is a study of regulatory T cells in long-lasting Graves disease. According to the study, TCR beta libraries were built with iRepertoire HTBI primers and CDR3-region Arm-PCR. TCRdb recomputed calls from the multiplex PCR reads with MiXCR, one row per CDR3 protein. The sample carries some 450,000 distinct CDR3 sequences, approximately 16% recorded once. Study results and limitations: With a small sample size, accuracy may have been reduced.

V was trimmed by 0 bases and J by 4 bases, leaving 16 bases between them. Germline V CDR1 and CDR2: LGHDT, YNNKEL (reference sequence). The CDR3 has 17 residues. These data are also associated with another study on T cells in Graves' hyperthyroidism and ophthalmopathy. Turning to that study: Used for diagnoses were clinical symptoms, serum thyroxine and TRAb, thyroid ultrasound and orbital computed tomography. Initially, a first-round RT-PCR of the TCR CDR3 employed the HTBI primer set.

The sequencing used peripheral blood mononuclear cells (PBMCs), collected at new diagnosis, from a patient treated with antithyroid drugs. The receptor's source is a woman in her 30s with Graves disease. V gene TRBV3-1 combines with J gene TRBJ2-1; possible D gene TRBD2, 6 bases. This CDR3 is CASSQDVGGKNYNEQFF. The DNA of the CDR3 is TGTGCCAGCAGCCAAGATGTCGGCGGGAAAAATTACAATGAGCAGTTCTTC.